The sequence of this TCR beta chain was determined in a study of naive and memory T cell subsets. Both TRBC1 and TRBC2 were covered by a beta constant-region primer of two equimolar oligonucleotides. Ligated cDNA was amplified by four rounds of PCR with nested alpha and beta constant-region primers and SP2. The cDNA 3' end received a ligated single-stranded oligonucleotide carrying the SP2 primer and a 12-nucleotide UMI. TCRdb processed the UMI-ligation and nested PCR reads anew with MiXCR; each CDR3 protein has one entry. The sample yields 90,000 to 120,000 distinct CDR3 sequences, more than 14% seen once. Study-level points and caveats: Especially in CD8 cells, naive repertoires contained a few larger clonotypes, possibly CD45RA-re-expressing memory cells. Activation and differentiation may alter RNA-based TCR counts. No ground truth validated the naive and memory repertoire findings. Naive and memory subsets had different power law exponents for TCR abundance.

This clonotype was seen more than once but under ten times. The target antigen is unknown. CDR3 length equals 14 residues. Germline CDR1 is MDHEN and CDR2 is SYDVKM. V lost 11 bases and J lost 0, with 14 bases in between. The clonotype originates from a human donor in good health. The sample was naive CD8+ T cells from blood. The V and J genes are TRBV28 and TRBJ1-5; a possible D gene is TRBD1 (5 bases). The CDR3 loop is CAGGNPYSNQPQHF. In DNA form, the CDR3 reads TGTGCCGGGGGGAATCCTTATAGCAATCAGCCCCAGCATTTT.